The T cell receptor beta chain described here comes from a study of technical replicates of blood from a few donors. Deletions cut 4 bases from V and 0 bases from J, with 18 bases between. The CDR3 length is 17 residues. From germline, CDR1 is SEHNR and CDR2 FQNEAQ (reference sequence). Using immunoSEQ multiplex PCR, the repertoire was profiled, and TCRdb retains in-frame clones only, with some absent. The sample lists 95,000 to 100,000 clones, nearly 97% occurring once. This receptor was obtained from a human donor in good health. Specimen: T cells isolated from PBMCs. The chain has TRBV7-9 and TRBJ1-1, with D possibly matching TRBD1 (6 bases). Written as DNA, the CDR3 is TGTGCCAGCAGCTCCAGGTTGGGGCAGGGGATGAACACTGAAGCTTTCTTT. This gives the protein CASSSRLGQGMNTEAFF.